Presented here are 7 T cell receptor beta chains from one specimen sequenced in a study of cytomegalovirus exposure and HLA in healthy donors. Researchers ran the PCR with 60 Vbeta and 13 Jbeta primers. Sequenced by immunoSEQ multiplex PCR; TCRdb stores in-frame clones only, minus some. The table lists 180,000 or so clones, approximately 85% of them singletons. Material: PBMCs. The receptors shown here come from a man younger than 35 in good health and CMV-seropositive.

The chain is built from TRBV5-8 and TRBJ2-1; 11 nucleotides agree with TRBD1. This CDR3 is 15 amino acids long. The V and J ends lost 4 bases and 8 bases, in that order; junction bases with no gene match: 8. Per the germline V gene, CDR1 is SGHTS and CDR2 is YDEGEE. Here the CDR3 DNA reads TGTGCCAGCAGCCCCTGGACAGGGGGCGAAGATGAGCAGTTCTTC. This gives the protein CASSPWTGGEDEQFF.

This clone came up a few times. The chain couples TRBV2 to TRBJ2-7; 8 bases match TRBD1. V lost 11 bases, J lost 1 base, and 7 bases stayed unmatched. Germline lookup yields CDR1 SNHLY and CDR2 FYNNEI. This CDR3 has 13 residues. CDR3 protein: CAGQGVGSYEQYF. Here the CDR3 DNA reads TGTGCCGGACAGGGAGTAGGTTCCTACGAGCAGTACTTC.

This chain joins TRBV30 and TRBJ1-5, with 7 positions matching TRBD1. With V trimmed by 1 base and J by 5 bases, 2 bases remained unmatched. The CDR3 length is 13 residues. The germline V gene encodes CDR1 GTSNPN and CDR2 SVGIG (reference sequence). CDR3 in amino acids: CAWSAGGDQPQHF. The DNA for the CDR3 is TGTGCCTGGAGTGCAGGGGGAGATCAGCCCCAGCATTTT.

This chain joins TRBV27 and TRBJ1-5; D remains ambiguous. V lost 1 base to trimming and J lost 3 bases, with 7 bases between them. CDR1 and CDR2 from the germline V gene are MNHEY and SMNVEV (reference sequence). The CDR3 runs 14 residues. The CDR3, as DNA: TGTGCCAGCAGTTTATACAGAAACAATCAGCCCCAGCATTTT. This codes for CASSLYRNNQPQHF.

The gene calls are TRBV9 and TRBJ2-7; D perhaps matches TRBD1 (5 bases). V lost 0 bases and J 3 bases, leaving 13 bases between the germline ends. Germline V gene data show CDR1 as SGDLS and CDR2 as YYNGEE. The CDR3 has 15 amino acids. DNA of the CDR3: TGTGCCAGCAGCGTAGCAATAGGACAAGGCTACGAGCAGTACTTC. The encoded protein is CASSVAIGQGYEQYF.

This clone occurred a few times. This chain links TRBV7-9 with TRBJ2-7; TRBD1 might be the D (7 bases). Germline V gene lookup returns CDR1 SEHNR and CDR2 FQNEAQ (reference sequence). This CDR3 contains 14 residues. V lost 4 bases, J lost 3 bases, and 13 bases lay in between. CDR3 loop: CASSWGDSYYEQYF. The CDR3 DNA follows: TGTGCCAGCAGCTGGGGGGACAGCTACTACGAGCAGTACTTC.

The CDR3 is CASSQTPGLTPNEQFF. Written as DNA, the CDR3 is TGCGCCAGCAGCCAAACACCGGGATTAACACCCAATGAGCAGTTCTTC. The chain has TRBV4-1 and TRBJ2-1, with D maybe TRBD2 (5 bases). V was cut by 2 bases and J by 6 bases, with 17 bases left in between. CDR1 MGHRA and CDR2 YSYEKL come from the germline V gene. This CDR3 spans 16 amino acids.